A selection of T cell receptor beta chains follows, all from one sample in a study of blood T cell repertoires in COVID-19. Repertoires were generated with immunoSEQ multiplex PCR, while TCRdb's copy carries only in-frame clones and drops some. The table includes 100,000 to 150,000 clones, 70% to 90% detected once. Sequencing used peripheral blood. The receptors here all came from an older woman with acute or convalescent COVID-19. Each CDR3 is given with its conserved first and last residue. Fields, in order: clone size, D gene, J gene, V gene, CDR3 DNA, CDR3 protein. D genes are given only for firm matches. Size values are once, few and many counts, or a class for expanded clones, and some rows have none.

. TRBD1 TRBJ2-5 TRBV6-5 TGTGCCAGCAGTTTCTGGACAGGGTCGAGGGAGACCCAGTACTTC CASSFWTGSRETQYF
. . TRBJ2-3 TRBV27 TGTGCCAGCAGCGGACTAGGGGGTTCAGATACGCAGTATTTT CASSGLGGSDTQYF
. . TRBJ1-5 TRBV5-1 TGCGCCAGCAGCTTGGGGGACACTAATCAGCCCCAGCATTTT CASSLGDTNQPQHF
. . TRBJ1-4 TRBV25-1 TGTGCCAGCAGTGAATGGGCCGGCGCAACTAATGAAAAACTGTTTTTT CASSEWAGATNEKLFF
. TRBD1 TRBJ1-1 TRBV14 TGTGCCAGCAGCCTTCGCCCGGGACAGGGATCTGAAGCTTTCTTT CASSLRPGQGSEAFF
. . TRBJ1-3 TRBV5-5 TGTGCCAGCAGCTTGGGAGGGTCTGGAAACACCATATATTTT CASSLGGSGNTIYF
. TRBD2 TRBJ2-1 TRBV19 TGTGCCAGTTATGATGGCGGGAGGGCGGAGGAGCAGTTCTTC CASYDGGRAEEQFF
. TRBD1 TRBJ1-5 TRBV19 TGTGCCAGTAGCTCCCTCGACAGGGGAAGTAATCAGCCCCAGCATTTT CASSSLDRGSNQPQHF
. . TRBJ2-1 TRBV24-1 TGTGCCACCAGTGATTTAGCCGGATTAGGGGCGAATGAGCAGTTCTTC CATSDLAGLGANEQFF
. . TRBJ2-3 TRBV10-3 TGTGCCATCAGCGCCCAATTTGTGCAGGGGAGCAAAAATACGCAGTATTTT CAISAQFVQGSKNTQYF
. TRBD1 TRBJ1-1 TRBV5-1 TGCGCCAGCAGCTCCCGACAGGGGGGGGGCGCTGAAGCTTTCTTT CASSSRQGGGAEAFF
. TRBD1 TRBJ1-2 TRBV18 TGTGCCAGCTCACCACTACCGGGACAGGGAGTCGGCGGCTACACCTTC CASSPLPGQGVGGYTF
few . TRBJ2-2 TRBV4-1 TGCGCCAGCAGCCAAGAACCGGTAGCGGACACCGGGGAGCTGTTTTTT CASSQEPVADTGELFF
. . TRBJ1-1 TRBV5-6 TGTGCCAGCAGCTTGGAGGGACTGGGGCTGCGTGAAGCTTTCTTT CASSLEGLGLREAFF
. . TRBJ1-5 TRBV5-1 TGCGCCAGCAGCTTGGGTGGAGCTAATAGCAATCAGCCCCAGCATTTT CASSLGGANSNQPQHF
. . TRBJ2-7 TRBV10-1 TGCGCCAGCAGTGTCGACACCTTGAAGTACTTC CASSVDTLKYF
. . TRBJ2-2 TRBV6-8 TGTGCCAGCATAAACTCAGGTCCCACCGGGGAGCTGTTTTTT CASINSGPTGELFF
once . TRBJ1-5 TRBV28 TGTGCCAGCAGTTTTGCAGGGCTCATAGTTCAGCCCCAGCATTTT CASSFAGLIVQPQHF
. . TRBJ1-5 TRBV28 TGTGCCAGCGGGCCCTCCTACGAGCCCCAGCATTTT CASGPSYEPQHF
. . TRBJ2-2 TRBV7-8 TGTGCCAGCAGCTTAGCACGGATAGGGGTAGGGGAGCTGTTTTTT CASSLARIGVGELFF
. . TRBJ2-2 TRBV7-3 TGTGCCAGCAGCTTAGGCATCGTTGACGGGGAGCTGTTTTTT CASSLGIVDGELFF
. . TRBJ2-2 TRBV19 TGTGCCAGTAGTACGGGGACAGGGTCGGGACTAGCGTCGACCGGGGAGCTGTTTTTT CASSTGTGSGLASTGELFF
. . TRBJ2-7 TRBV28 TGTGCCAGCAGTTTAGGGAGAGCCTACGAGCAGTACTTC CASSLGRAYEQYF
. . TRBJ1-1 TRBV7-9 TGTGCCAGCAGCCCCGAAGGGGGACATGCGGTGGCTTTCTTT CASSPEGGHAVAFF
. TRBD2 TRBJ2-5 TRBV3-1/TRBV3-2 TGTGCCAGCAGCCATACTGGACTAGCGGGAGGGACCCAGTACTTC CASSHTGLAGGTQYF
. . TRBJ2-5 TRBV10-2 TGCGCCAGCAGTTTCAGCCAAGAGACCCAGTACTTC CASSFSQETQYF
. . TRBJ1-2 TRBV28 TGTGCCAGCGGCTCACTGCTAGGGAGTAACTATGGCTACACCTTC CASGSLLGSNYGYTF
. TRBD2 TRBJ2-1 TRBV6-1 TGTGCCAGCAGTGAACCGAATAGCGGGAGAAATGAGCAGTTCTTC CASSEPNSGRNEQFF
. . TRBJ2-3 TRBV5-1 TGCGCCAGCAGCCCCACGCGGGGCTCACAAGATACGCAGTATTTT CASSPTRGSQDTQYF
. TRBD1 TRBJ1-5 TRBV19 TGTGCCAGTAGTCAGCGACAGGGAGGTGTTGGCAATCAGCCCCAGCATTTT CASSQRQGGVGNQPQHF
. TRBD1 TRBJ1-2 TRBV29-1 TGCAGCGTTAGAGGGACAGACCCTAATGACACCTTC CSVRGTDPNDTF
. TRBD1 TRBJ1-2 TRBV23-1 TGCGCCAGCAGGGACAGGGGTGGAGGCTACACCTTC CASRDRGGGYTF
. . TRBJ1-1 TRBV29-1 TGCAGCGTTGAGCGACAGTTGAACACTGAAGCTTTCTTT CSVERQLNTEAFF
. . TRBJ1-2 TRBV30 TGTGCCTGGCTATACCTCGTTAGGGGTCGTGGCTATGGCTACACCTTC CAWLYLVRGRGYGYTF
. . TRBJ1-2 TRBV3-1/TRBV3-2 TGTGCCAGCAGCCAAGCTCAGGGTTTGGCCTACACCTTC CASSQAQGLAYTF
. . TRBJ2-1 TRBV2 TGTGCCAGCAGTGCCGTAACTGCAAACAATGAGCAGTTCTTC CASSAVTANNEQFF
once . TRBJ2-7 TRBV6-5 TGTGCCAGCAGTCTACACGGGTCGACCTACGAGCAGTACTTC CASSLHGSTYEQYF
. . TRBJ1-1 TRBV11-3 TGTGCCAGCAGCCGCGGGGGATCCGTAGGCGCTGAAGCTTTCTTT CASSRGGSVGAEAFF
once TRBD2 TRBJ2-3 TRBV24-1 TGTGCCACCAGTGCCATGACTAGCGGGACTAGCACAGATACGCAGTATTTT CATSAMTSGTSTDTQYF
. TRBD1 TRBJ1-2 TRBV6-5 TGTGCCAGCAGTAGAGGGGGCTATAACTATGGCTACACCTTC CASSRGGYNYGYTF
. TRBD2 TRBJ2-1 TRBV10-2 TGCGCCAGCAGTGAGGTTGTGGCTAGCGGGAGCGGTTACAATGAGCAGTTCTTC CASSEVVASGSGYNEQFF
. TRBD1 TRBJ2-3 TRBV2 TGTGCCAGCAGTACCGATTCGAGGGACAGGGGCACAGATACGCAGTATTTT CASSTDSRDRGTDTQYF
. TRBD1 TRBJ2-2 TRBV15 TGTGCCACCAGCCGGGGACAGCGCAACACCGGGGAGCTGTTTTTT CATSRGQRNTGELFF
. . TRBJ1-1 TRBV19 TGTGCCAGTAGATCGCCGGGAATGAACACTGAAGCTTTCTTT CASRSPGMNTEAFF
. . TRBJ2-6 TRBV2 TGTGCCAGCAGTGAGGGACACCTGAGCTCTGGGGCCAACGTCCTGACTTTC CASSEGHLSSGANVLTF
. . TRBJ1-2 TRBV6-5 TGTGCCAGCAGTTACGGGACAAGTGAAATCTATGGCTACACCTTC CASSYGTSEIYGYTF